This entry lists 18 T cell receptor beta chains sequenced from one sample in a study of T cells in Graves' hyperthyroidism and ophthalmopathy. TCR beta CDR3 region amplification was performed from RNA transcripts. HTBI primers were used for first-round RT-PCR of the TCR CDR3. From the multiplex PCR reads, TCRdb called clonotypes with MiXCR, one entry per CDR3 protein. The table has approximately 640,000 distinct CDR3 sequences, 15% to 20% seen once. The sequenced sample consisted of blood. These receptor sequences come from a woman in her twenties or thirties with Graves' hyperthyroidism.

This clonotype showed up just a few times. V gene TRBV7-3 combines with J gene TRBJ2-3, with 9 bases fitting TRBD2. V lost 2 bases to trimming and J lost 5 bases; unmatched junction nucleotides: 11. CDR1 and CDR2 from the germline V gene are SGHTA and FQGTGA. The CDR3 extends over 17 amino acids. The CDR3 is CASSLAGVAGVLDTQYF. The CDR3 nucleotides read TGTGCCAGCAGCTTAGCTGGGGTAGCGGGAGTGTTAGATACGCAGTATTTT.

This clonotype came up many times. The chain carries TRBV7-9 and TRBJ2-6; 7 bases are a match to TRBD1. With V trimmed by 5 bases and J by 0 bases, 13 bases remained unmatched. Per germline, CDR1 SEHNR and CDR2 FQNEAQ (reference sequence). This CDR3 spans 19 amino acids. This CDR3 reads CASSTGPGQASSGANVLTF. The DNA for the CDR3 is TGTGCCAGCAGCACGGGTCCAGGACAGGCCTCCTCTGGGGCCAACGTCCTGACTTTC.

This clonotype came up many times. The chain joins TRBV3-1 to TRBJ1-2; 7 positions agree with TRBD1. With 8 bases clipped from V and 6 bases from J, the junction kept 6 bases outside the gene matches. The CDR3 length is 12 residues. Germline V gives CDR1 LGHDT, CDR2 YNNKEL (reference sequence). The CDR3 region is CASGRGQDGYTF. CDR3 bases: TGTGCCAGCGGAAGGGGGCAGGATGGCTACACCTTC.

This clonotype was recorded a few times. This sequence joins TRBV7-8 and TRBJ2-7; the D gene is possibly TRBD2 (6 bases). The CDR3 runs to 15 residues. Germline V gene sequence: CDR1 SGHVS, CDR2 FQNEAQ. Between the trimmed V and J ends, which lost 1 base and 3 bases, there was a span of 13 bases. The CDR3 coding sequence is TGTGCCAGCAGCTTAGGGGGGGTGGGGGGCTACGAGCAGTACTTC. Translating gives CASSLGGVGGYEQYF.

This clonotype was seen a few times. This chain links TRBV4-3 with TRBJ2-2, with D perhaps matching TRBD2 (6 bases). V shed 3 bases and J shed 2 bases, with 10 bases lying between them. Looked up from germline, CDR1 is LGHNA and CDR2 is YSLEER. This CDR3 spans 15 amino acids. CDR3 amino acids: CASSHEAGNTGELFF. Here the CDR3 DNA reads TGCGCCAGCAGCCACGAAGCGGGCAACACCGGGGAGCTGTTTTTT.

The V call is TRBV28, the J call TRBJ2-2, with 7 bases fitting TRBD1. Germline V gene data show CDR1 as MDHEN and CDR2 as SYDVKM. The CDR3 is 16 residues long. The junction had 8 bases not matched to a gene; V was cut back by 6 bases and J by 1 base. DNA of the CDR3: TGTGCCAGCAGCCCCGGGACAGCGAAGAACACCGGGGAGCTGTTTTTT. Its protein is CASSPGTAKNTGELFF. Based on the CDR3 plus reference TRBV28 and TRBJ2-2, the full variable domain is DVKVTQSSRYLVKRTGEKVFLECVQDMDHENMFWYRQDPGLGLRLIYFSYDVKMKEKGDIPEGYSVSREKKERFSLILESASTNQTSMYLCASSPGTAKNTGELFFGEGSRLTVL.

V usage is TRBV11-2 and J usage is TRBJ1-2, with D possibly matching TRBD1 (6 bases). Germline assignment: CDR1 SGHAT and CDR2 FQNNGV. V was clipped by 4 bases and J by 8 bases, with 11 bases between them. The length of the CDR3 is 12 residues. CDR3 protein: CASSSDSEGYTF. The CDR3 coding sequence is TGTGCCAGCAGCTCGGACAGCGAGGGCTACACCTTC.

The rearrangement uses TRBV7-3 and TRBJ2-1; 8 nucleotides agree with TRBD2. V dropped 5 bases and J dropped 9; count of bases not matched to a gene: 9. CDR3 length: 14 residues. The V gene's germline CDR1 is SGHTA and CDR2 FQGTGA. The CDR3 DNA follows: TGTGCCAGCAGCCCACGGGGGGGGATGGTTGAGCAGTTCTTC. Residues: CASSPRGGMVEQFF. The variable domain in full, completed from reference TRBV7-3 and TRBJ2-1, reads GAGVSQTPSNKVTEKGKYVELRCDPISGHTALYWYRQSLGQGPEFLIYFQGTGAADDSGLPNDRFFAVRPEGSVSTLKIQRTERGDSAVYLCASSPRGGMVEQFFGPGTRLTVL.

This clonotype was counted at least ten times. J is TRBJ2-3 and V is TRBV2; D gene ambiguous. V lost 6 bases and J lost 4, with 11 bases in between. Germline assignment: CDR1 SNHLY and CDR2 FYNNEI. The CDR3 has 13 residues. The CDR3 here is CASSGLSPDTQYF. The CDR3 region has the DNA TGTGCCAGCAGCGGCCTATCACCAGATACGCAGTATTTT.

This clonotype was observed many times. The chain combines TRBV20-1 with TRBJ2-7; tentatively, D is TRBD2 (5 bases). There are 15 residues in the CDR3. V gave up 7 bases and J gave up 3 bases, with 22 bases separating them. Germline CDR1 is DFQATT and CDR2 is SNEGSKA (reference sequence). CDR3 DNA sequence: TGCAGTGGGGGAGTGGGGAGCGGATTTCACTACGAGCAGTACTTC. This sequence encodes CSGGVGSGFHYEQYF.

This clonotype was seen repeatedly, ten times or more. The genes are TRBV11-2 and TRBJ2-7, with 10 bases that match TRBD2. Germline values: CDR1 SGHAT, CDR2 FQNNGV. V gave up 5 bases and J gave up 7 bases; unmatched junction bases: 5. The CDR3 runs 13 residues. In nucleotides, the CDR3 is TGTGCCAGCAGCAACAGGACTAGCGGTGAGCAGTACTTC. Amino acid sequence: CASSNRTSGEQYF.

This clonotype occurred many times. CDR3 DNA sequence: TGCGCCAGCAGCCCCGACAGCCTAAACAACTATGGCTACACCTTC. It yields the protein CASSPDSLNNYGYTF. This rearrangement joins TRBV5-1 to TRBJ1-2, with D maybe TRBD1 (5 bases). Trimming took 4 bases from V and 2 from J, leaving 15 bases between them. This CDR3 spans 15 amino acids. Germline assignment: CDR1 SGHRS and CDR2 YFSETQ.

V usage is TRBV6-2 or TRBV6-3 and J usage is TRBJ2-7; 7 bases agree with TRBD1. In germline, CDR1 is MNHEY, CDR2 SVGEGT. Losses at the gene ends were 7 bases for V and 3 bases for J; bases not matched to a gene: 9. CDR3 size: 14 residues. The CDR3 DNA follows: TGTGCCAGCACGCAGATCCGGGACAGCTACGAGCAGTACTTC. Translation gives CASTQIRDSYEQYF.

This clonotype was observed at least ten times. The J gene is TRBJ1-1, the V gene TRBV5-1; 11 bases agree with TRBD1. Germline lookup yields CDR1 SGHRS and CDR2 YFSETQ. Trimming cost V 4 bases and J 1 base; bases outside gene matches: 3. The CDR3 is 15 residues long. The CDR3 is CASSPGQGANTEAFF. DNA for the CDR3: TGCGCCAGCAGCCCTGGACAGGGGGCGAACACTGAAGCTTTCTTT. The full variable domain, completed using reference TRBV5-1 and TRBJ1-1, is KAGVTQTPRYLIKTRGQQVTLSCSPISGHRSVSWYQQTPGQGLQFLFEYFSETQRNKGNFPGRFSGRQFSNSRSEMNVSTLELGDSALYLCASSPGQGANTEAFFGQGTRLTVV.

This rearrangement joins TRBV11-2 to TRBJ2-4, with D possibly called TRBD1 or TRBD2 (6 bases each). With the DNA end fitting TRBJ2-1 better, the J assignment may be wrong. Germline V gives CDR1 SGHAT, CDR2 FQNNGV. CDR3 length equals 11 residues. CDR3 nucleotide sequence: TGTGCCAGCAGCTCGGGGGACATTCAGTTCTTC. This encodes CASSSGDIQFF.

This clonotype came up a few times. The CDR3 sequence is CASSSVAGAGLNEQFF. CDR3 sequence (DNA): TGTGCCAGCAGCAGTGTAGCGGGAGCAGGGTTGAATGAGCAGTTCTTC. The chain couples TRBV7-3 to TRBJ2-1; 9 nucleotides line up with TRBD2. The CDR3 covers 16 residues. Germline lookup yields CDR1 SGHTA and CDR2 FQGTGA. V gave up 5 bases and J gave up 7 bases; unmatched junction bases: 12.

The chain couples TRBV10-3 to TRBJ2-5; D assignment may be TRBD1 or TRBD2 (9 bases each). Germline loops: CDR1 ENHRY, CDR2 SYGVKD. The V end lost 8 bases, the J end lost 3 bases, and 25 bases lay between the germline ends. This CDR3 is 17 amino acids long. The CDR3 reads CAIGAGGTGPGEETQYF. The CDR3 DNA reads as TGTGCCATCGGGGCGGGGGGGACAGGGCCGGGGGAAGAGACCCAGTACTTC.

To note about this clonotype: One base away lies a much larger clone, so this may be a sequencing read error. The chain uses TRBV28 and TRBJ2-7; unclear D gene. Between the trimmed V and J ends, which lost 8 bases and 3 bases, there was a span of 14 bases. Germline assignment: CDR1 MDHEN and CDR2 SYDVKM. The CDR3 contains 13 residues. Here the CDR3 reads CASAIRIRYEQYF. The CDR3 nucleotides read TGTGCCAGCGCGATTAGGATCCGCTACGAGCAGTACTTC.